These T cell receptor beta chains were read from a single sample in a study of CXCR3-negative and CXCR3-positive naive CD8 T cells. Using the 5' RACE reads, TCRdb records one entry per CDR3 protein without DNA. This sample's clone table lists 150,000 or so distinct CDR3 sequences. Sequenced input: naive CXCR3- CD8+ T cells from blood. The source of these receptors is a human donor in good health. Some clones in this sample may be carry-over from other donors' samples. The CDR3 runs from the conserved cysteine through the conserved F or W. Fields, in order: J gene, CDR3 length, V gene, CDR3 protein.

j_gene: TRBJ1-1; len: 15; v_gene: TRBV5-1; CDR3aa: CASSIGTGLNTEAFF
j_gene: TRBJ2-7; len: 17; v_gene: TRBV11-2; CDR3aa: CASSLDPAGLSSYEQYF
j_gene: TRBJ2-5; len: 16; v_gene: TRBV9; CDR3aa: CASSVGLAGVQETQYF
j_gene: TRBJ1-5; len: 14; v_gene: TRBV29-1; CDR3aa: CSVSGQGGNQPQHF
j_gene: TRBJ1-1; len: 13; v_gene: TRBV6-1; CDR3aa: CASSATMNTEAFF
j_gene: TRBJ2-7; len: 16; v_gene: TRBV12-3/TRBV12-4; CDR3aa: CASSVSPGLPDYEQYF
j_gene: TRBJ2-7; len: 15; v_gene: TRBV4-1; CDR3aa: CASSQTPRVSDEQYF
j_gene: TRBJ2-7; len: 15; v_gene: TRBV24-1; CDR3aa: CATSDPTGRSSEQYF
j_gene: TRBJ2-5; len: 13; v_gene: TRBV29-1; CDR3aa: CSVERDVQETQYF
j_gene: TRBJ2-1; len: 13; v_gene: TRBV6-6; CDR3aa: CASSYSQIDEQFF
j_gene: TRBJ2-2; len: 17; v_gene: TRBV7-9; CDR3aa: CASSLAVTSEDTGELFF
j_gene: TRBJ2-7; len: 14; v_gene: TRBV7-3; CDR3aa: CASSFQGVGYEQYF
j_gene: TRBJ1-1; len: 14; v_gene: TRBV29-1; CDR3aa: CSVEGPGEVAEAFF
j_gene: TRBJ2-1; len: 15; v_gene: TRBV12-3/TRBV12-4; CDR3aa: CASSLGRGPGNEQFF
j_gene: TRBJ2-1; len: 16; v_gene: TRBV18; CDR3aa: CASSHPSEVRYNEQFF
j_gene: TRBJ2-6; len: 18; v_gene: TRBV7-6; CDR3aa: CASSSPVGQGFGANVLTF
j_gene: TRBJ1-1; len: 13; v_gene: TRBV14; CDR3aa: CASSQGGTLEAFF
j_gene: TRBJ2-7; len: 15; v_gene: TRBV11-3; CDR3aa: CASSLGPGQGYEQYF
j_gene: TRBJ2-3; len: 13; v_gene: TRBV5-5; CDR3aa: CASSQLLIDTQYF
j_gene: TRBJ2-1; len: 17; v_gene: TRBV5-1; CDR3aa: CASSEDISGSSYNEQFF
j_gene: TRBJ1-2; len: 15; v_gene: TRBV6-5; CDR3aa: CASSTDRTGNYGYTF
j_gene: TRBJ2-2; len: 17; v_gene: TRBV18; CDR3aa: CASSPEIQDSLTGELFF
j_gene: TRBJ1-1; len: 15; v_gene: TRBV5-4; CDR3aa: CASRILGTPVTEAFF
j_gene: TRBJ1-2; len: 15; v_gene: TRBV4-1; CDR3aa: CASSQEQGPPYGYTF
j_gene: TRBJ2-7; len: 13; v_gene: TRBV29-1; CDR3aa: CSVRLAGSYEQYF
j_gene: TRBJ1-2; len: 15; v_gene: TRBV5-1; CDR3aa: CASSQDPVITYGYTF
j_gene: TRBJ1-6; len: 15; v_gene: TRBV7-9; CDR3aa: CASSTGPGDHSPLHF
j_gene: TRBJ1-6; len: 14; v_gene: TRBV29-1; CDR3aa: CSVLTGGVNSPLHF
j_gene: TRBJ2-3; len: 14; v_gene: TRBV28; CDR3aa: CASRDPGVTDTQYF
j_gene: TRBJ1-1; len: 18; v_gene: TRBV7-6; CDR3aa: CASSPLISWGRTFNEAFF
j_gene: TRBJ2-5; len: 14; v_gene: TRBV27; CDR3aa: CASTSYQGEETQYF
j_gene: TRBJ2-3; len: 16; v_gene: TRBV4-1; CDR3aa: CASSQLVAPKTDTQYF
j_gene: TRBJ2-1; len: 14; v_gene: TRBV6-6; CDR3aa: CASSYAGSRIEQFF
j_gene: TRBJ1-1; len: 15; v_gene: TRBV9; CDR3aa: CASSVDVNGRTEAFF
j_gene: TRBJ2-1; len: 13; v_gene: TRBV19; CDR3aa: CASSIGRGNEQFF
j_gene: TRBJ2-3; len: 15; v_gene: TRBV7-2; CDR3aa: CASSAPGRGTDAQYF
j_gene: TRBJ2-7; len: 14; v_gene: TRBV19; CDR3aa: CASSISSDFTEQYF
j_gene: TRBJ2-7; len: 13; v_gene: TRBV29-1; CDR3aa: CSARLAASYEQYF
j_gene: TRBJ2-1; len: 13; v_gene: TRBV29-1; CDR3aa: CSVEESLSDEQFF
j_gene: TRBJ1-2; len: 14; v_gene: TRBV28; CDR3aa: CASSTTGAKYGYTF